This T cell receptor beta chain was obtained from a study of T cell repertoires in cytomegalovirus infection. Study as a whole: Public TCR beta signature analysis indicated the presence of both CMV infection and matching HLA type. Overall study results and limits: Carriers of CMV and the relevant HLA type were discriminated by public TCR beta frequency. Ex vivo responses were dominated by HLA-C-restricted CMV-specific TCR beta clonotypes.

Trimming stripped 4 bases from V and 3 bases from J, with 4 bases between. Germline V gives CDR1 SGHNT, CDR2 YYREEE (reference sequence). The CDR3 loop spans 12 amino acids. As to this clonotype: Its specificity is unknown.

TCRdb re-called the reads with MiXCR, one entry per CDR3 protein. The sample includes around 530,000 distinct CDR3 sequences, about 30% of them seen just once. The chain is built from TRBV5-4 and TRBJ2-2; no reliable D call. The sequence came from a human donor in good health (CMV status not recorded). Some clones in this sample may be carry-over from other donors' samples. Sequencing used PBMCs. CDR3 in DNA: TGTGCCAGCAGCGTGGACACCGGGGAGCTGTTTTTT. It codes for CASSVDTGELFF.